This T cell receptor (beta chain) was identified in a study of cytomegalovirus exposure and HLA in healthy donors. In the case of this clone: Its antigen is unidentified.

Study-wide results and limits: When a later analysis compared HLA-associated TCR beta chains with equally common others, the HLA-associated chains turned out to be more clonally expanded and to have lower generation probabilities.

Germline-derived CDR1 and CDR2 are KGHSH and LQKENI. The CDR3 totals 18 residues. V was pared by 1 base and J by 1 base, with 19 bases between. The donors (healthy individuals) were bone marrow donors. The study ran its PCR with 60 Vbeta and 13 Jbeta primers. Here immunoSEQ multiplex PCR was the method, and the copy in TCRdb shows in-frame clones only, minus some. The sample yields under 200,000 clones, more than 70% seen once. This clonotype was sampled from a woman in her 50s in good health and CMV-seropositive. This rearrangement joins TRBV18 to TRBJ1-2; D is unresolved. Sequencing was done on a sample of PBMCs. CDR3 protein: CASSPRRAIEIGNYGYTF. CDR3 nucleotides: TGTGCCAGCTCACCACGGAGGGCGATAGAAATTGGTAACTATGGCTACACCTTC.